A selection of T cell receptor beta chains follows, all from one sample in a study of T cell responses to AZD1222 COVID-19 vaccine. Assay used: immunoSEQ multiplex PCR; TCRdb lists only in-frame clones, some missing. The profile covers some 150,000 clones, with 90% appearing a single time and 1.5% to 2% taken by the ten largest. The sample was peripheral blood, taken on day 0 of AZD1222 vaccination. The receptors come from an adult in good health. The CDR3 runs from the conserved cysteine through the conserved F or W. Fields, in order: J gene, D gene, V gene, clone size, CDR3 DNA, CDR3 protein. D genes are given only for firm matches. Clone size is shown for a subset of rows, as once, few, many or a class of expanded clone.

j_gene: TRBJ2-7; d_gene: .; v_gene: TRBV5-1; abundance: .; CDR3nt: TGCGCCAGCAGCTTGGATGGGGTAGACGAGCAGTACTTC; CDR3aa: CASSLDGVDEQYF
j_gene: TRBJ1-1; d_gene: .; v_gene: TRBV6-2/TRBV6-3; abundance: .; CDR3nt: TGTGCCAGCAGTTCGAAATGGAGGGCTTTCTTT; CDR3aa: CASSSKWRAFF
j_gene: TRBJ1-3; d_gene: .; v_gene: TRBV5-4; abundance: .; CDR3nt: TGTGCCAGCAGCTTTGGAAACACCATATATTTT; CDR3aa: CASSFGNTIYF
j_gene: TRBJ2-7; d_gene: TRBD1; v_gene: TRBV7-2; abundance: .; CDR3nt: TGTGCCAGCAGCCTGACAGGGTATACCTACGAGCAGTACTTC; CDR3aa: CASSLTGYTYEQYF
j_gene: TRBJ2-7; d_gene: TRBD2; v_gene: TRBV11-2; abundance: .; CDR3nt: TGTGCCAGCAGTTACACTCTAGCGGGAGTCCGCGAGCAGTACTTC; CDR3aa: CASSYTLAGVREQYF
j_gene: TRBJ2-7; d_gene: .; v_gene: TRBV24-1; abundance: .; CDR3nt: TGTGCCACCAGTGAGGCAGGGGGGTCCTACGAGCAGTACTTC; CDR3aa: CATSEAGGSYEQYF
j_gene: TRBJ2-7; d_gene: .; v_gene: TRBV28; abundance: .; CDR3nt: TGTGCCAGCAGTTCCACCTACGAGCAGTACTTC; CDR3aa: CASSSTYEQYF
j_gene: TRBJ1-5; d_gene: TRBD1; v_gene: TRBV6-2/TRBV6-3; abundance: .; CDR3nt: TGTGCCAGCAGTTACCTGACAGGGGGGCAGCCCCAGCATTTT; CDR3aa: CASSYLTGGQPQHF
j_gene: TRBJ1-3; d_gene: .; v_gene: TRBV14; abundance: .; CDR3nt: TGTGCCAGCAGCCACGGGGCACACTCTGGAAACACCATATATTTT; CDR3aa: CASSHGAHSGNTIYF
j_gene: TRBJ1-2; d_gene: .; v_gene: TRBV19; abundance: .; CDR3nt: TGTGCCAGTAGTATAGTGGGCCTTGCCTACTATGGCTACACCTTC; CDR3aa: CASSIVGLAYYGYTF
j_gene: TRBJ2-2; d_gene: .; v_gene: TRBV18; abundance: .; CDR3nt: TGTGCCAGCTTCGCGATGGGGGCCACCGGGGAGCTGTTTTTT; CDR3aa: CASFAMGATGELFF
j_gene: TRBJ1-2; d_gene: TRBD1; v_gene: TRBV27; abundance: .; CDR3nt: TGTGCCAGCAGTTTATCTCAGACAGGGACGAACGGCTACACCTTC; CDR3aa: CASSLSQTGTNGYTF
j_gene: TRBJ2-1; d_gene: .; v_gene: TRBV15; abundance: .; CDR3nt: TGTGCCACCAGTCAGACGGGAGTACCCTACAATGAGCAGTTCTTC; CDR3aa: CATSQTGVPYNEQFF
j_gene: TRBJ2-5; d_gene: .; v_gene: TRBV27; abundance: .; CDR3nt: TGTGCCAGCACCCACCCTGGACACCGGGAAGCTGAGACCCAGTACTTC; CDR3aa: CASTHPGHREAETQYF
j_gene: TRBJ2-5; d_gene: .; v_gene: TRBV11-2; abundance: .; CDR3nt: TGTGCCAGCAGCTTACGTGAGACCCAGTACTTC; CDR3aa: CASSLRETQYF
j_gene: TRBJ1-1; d_gene: TRBD1; v_gene: TRBV6-6; abundance: .; CDR3nt: TGTGCCAGCAGATTTGGACAGGGGGCGAACACTGAAGCTTTCTTT; CDR3aa: CASRFGQGANTEAFF
j_gene: TRBJ2-3; d_gene: TRBD2; v_gene: TRBV5-6; abundance: .; CDR3nt: TGTGCCAGCAGGGGACTAGCGGGAGTTCAAGATACGCAGTATTTT; CDR3aa: CASRGLAGVQDTQYF
j_gene: TRBJ1-2; d_gene: TRBD1; v_gene: TRBV18; abundance: few; CDR3nt: TGTGCCAGCTCACCCATGCCGGGACAGGGGGCCGAGGGCTACACCTTC; CDR3aa: CASSPMPGQGAEGYTF
j_gene: TRBJ1-2; d_gene: TRBD1; v_gene: TRBV29-1; abundance: .; CDR3nt: TGCAGCGTTGAAGATGGTCTTGACAGGGCAGGTGGCTACACCTTC; CDR3aa: CSVEDGLDRAGGYTF
j_gene: TRBJ2-7; d_gene: .; v_gene: TRBV7-9; abundance: once; CDR3nt: TGTGCCAGCAGCCCCCCGAGTCGGGCGGTCGAGCAGTACTTC; CDR3aa: CASSPPSRAVEQYF
j_gene: TRBJ2-4; d_gene: TRBD2; v_gene: TRBV16; abundance: .; CDR3nt: TGTGCCAGCAGCCCCCGTTACGCGGCGGGAGTGTCGGAAAACATTCAGTACTTC; CDR3aa: CASSPRYAAGVSENIQYF
j_gene: TRBJ2-2; d_gene: TRBD2; v_gene: TRBV19; abundance: .; CDR3nt: TGTGCCAGTAGTACCATAGCGGGAGAGAACACCGGGGAGCTGTTTTTT; CDR3aa: CASSTIAGENTGELFF
j_gene: TRBJ2-5; d_gene: .; v_gene: TRBV21-1; abundance: .; CDR3nt: TGTGCCAGCAGCAAATCGGGGGGCAGGGTCCTTGAGACCCAGTACTTC; CDR3aa: CASSKSGGRVLETQYF
j_gene: TRBJ1-4; d_gene: .; v_gene: TRBV14; abundance: .; CDR3nt: TGTGCCAGCAGCCCCCTCTTCGGGCCTAATGAAAAACTGTTTTTT; CDR3aa: CASSPLFGPNEKLFF
j_gene: TRBJ2-3; d_gene: .; v_gene: TRBV5-1; abundance: .; CDR3nt: TGCGCCAGCAGGTTTACAGATACGCAGTATTTT; CDR3aa: CASRFTDTQYF
j_gene: TRBJ2-5; d_gene: .; v_gene: TRBV9; abundance: .; CDR3nt: TGTGCCAGCAGCGTAGGGGGAGTCGGACAAGAGACCCAGTACTTC; CDR3aa: CASSVGGVGQETQYF
j_gene: TRBJ1-5; d_gene: .; v_gene: TRBV27; abundance: .; CDR3nt: TGTGCCAGCAGTTCATATAGCAATCAGCCCCAGCATTTT; CDR3aa: CASSSYSNQPQHF
j_gene: TRBJ2-5; d_gene: .; v_gene: TRBV11-2; abundance: .; CDR3nt: TGTGCCAGCAGCTTACAGGGCGTAGAGACCCAGTACTTC; CDR3aa: CASSLQGVETQYF
j_gene: TRBJ1-2; d_gene: .; v_gene: TRBV2; abundance: few; CDR3nt: TGTGCCAGCAGTCAACAGCTTAACTATGGCTACACCTTC; CDR3aa: CASSQQLNYGYTF
j_gene: TRBJ2-1; d_gene: .; v_gene: TRBV10-3; abundance: .; CDR3nt: TGTGCCGCGACAGGGGAGGGGGCCAATGAGCAGTTCTTC; CDR3aa: CAATGEGANEQFF
j_gene: TRBJ1-5; d_gene: .; v_gene: TRBV28; abundance: few; CDR3nt: TGTGCCACCAACCGGGGGACTAGCAATCAGCCCCAGCATTTT; CDR3aa: CATNRGTSNQPQHF
j_gene: TRBJ1-4; d_gene: .; v_gene: TRBV7-9; abundance: once; CDR3nt: TGTGCCAGTATCAGCTCCGGCGAAAAACTGTTTTTT; CDR3aa: CASISSGEKLFF
j_gene: TRBJ1-1; d_gene: TRBD1; v_gene: TRBV6-2/TRBV6-3; abundance: .; CDR3nt: TGTGCCAGCAGTACTCCGGGGGGACAGAGGAACACTGAAGCTTTCTTT; CDR3aa: CASSTPGGQRNTEAFF
j_gene: TRBJ2-2; d_gene: .; v_gene: TRBV5-4; abundance: .; CDR3nt: TGTGCCAGCAGCTTGGTAGTTGAGCGGACCGGGGAGCTGTTTTTT; CDR3aa: CASSLVVERTGELFF
j_gene: TRBJ1-2; d_gene: .; v_gene: TRBV27; abundance: .; CDR3nt: TGTGCCAGCAGTTTTAAGGGCTATGGCTACACCTTC; CDR3aa: CASSFKGYGYTF
j_gene: TRBJ1-2; d_gene: .; v_gene: TRBV6-2/TRBV6-3; abundance: .; CDR3nt: TGTGCCAGCAGTTATTCGGCGGTCAGGGTGGATGGCTACACCTTC; CDR3aa: CASSYSAVRVDGYTF
j_gene: TRBJ2-7; d_gene: .; v_gene: TRBV7-9; abundance: .; CDR3nt: TGTGCCGGCGGGGCACCTCTCTCCTACGAGCAATACTTC; CDR3aa: CAGGAPLSYEQYF
j_gene: TRBJ1-2; d_gene: .; v_gene: TRBV9; abundance: .; CDR3nt: TGTGCCAGCAGCGTAGAGTCGGATATCGCTAACTATGGCTACACCTTC; CDR3aa: CASSVESDIANYGYTF
j_gene: TRBJ1-5; d_gene: TRBD1; v_gene: TRBV19; abundance: once; CDR3nt: TGTGCCAGTAGTATCCCGGGACAGAAAAGTTATAGCAATCAGCCCCAGCATTTT; CDR3aa: CASSIPGQKSYSNQPQHF
j_gene: TRBJ2-7; d_gene: TRBD1; v_gene: TRBV5-1; abundance: .; CDR3nt: TGCGCCAGCAGCGTCAGGGACAGGGTGAACGAGCAGTACTTC; CDR3aa: CASSVRDRVNEQYF
j_gene: TRBJ2-1; d_gene: .; v_gene: TRBV19; abundance: once; CDR3nt: TGTGCCAGTAGTATCTGGTCCGGGCCCAACAATGAGCAGTTCTTC; CDR3aa: CASSIWSGPNNEQFF
j_gene: TRBJ2-2; d_gene: .; v_gene: TRBV27; abundance: once; CDR3nt: TGTGCCAGCAGTTTAGTTTCTACCGGGGAGCTGTTTTTT; CDR3aa: CASSLVSTGELFF
j_gene: TRBJ1-4; d_gene: .; v_gene: TRBV21-1; abundance: .; CDR3nt: TGTGCCAGCAGCAAAAACCGGGGCCGTGAACTGTTTTTT; CDR3aa: CASSKNRGRELFF
j_gene: TRBJ1-3; d_gene: .; v_gene: TRBV6-5; abundance: .; CDR3nt: TGTGCCAGCAGTTACTTGCCAGGACTCTCTGGAAACACCATATATTTT; CDR3aa: CASSYLPGLSGNTIYF
j_gene: TRBJ2-7; d_gene: TRBD1; v_gene: TRBV24-1; abundance: .; CDR3nt: TGTGCCACCAGTGCACAGGGGGCTCGCGAGCAGTACTTC; CDR3aa: CATSAQGAREQYF
j_gene: TRBJ1-1; d_gene: TRBD1; v_gene: TRBV19; abundance: .; CDR3nt: TGTGCCAGTAGTCTGACAGGGTCTGACGAAGCTTTCTTT; CDR3aa: CASSLTGSDEAFF
j_gene: TRBJ2-7; d_gene: .; v_gene: TRBV28; abundance: .; CDR3nt: TGTGCCAGCAGTAAGGGTAAAGTGGCCTACGAGCAGTACTTC; CDR3aa: CASSKGKVAYEQYF
j_gene: TRBJ1-1; d_gene: .; v_gene: TRBV19; abundance: .; CDR3nt: TGTGCCAGTAGTATAGGGGCGGCAGCTGAAGCTTTCTTT; CDR3aa: CASSIGAAAEAFF